What follows are 32 T cell receptor beta chains derived from one specimen sequenced in a study of T cell repertoires in cytomegalovirus infection. TCRdb processed the reads anew with MiXCR; each CDR3 protein has one entry. In the table there are roughly 200,000 distinct CDR3 sequences, roughly 9% of which are singletons. The sequenced material came from PBMCs. The origin of the receptors is a human donor in good health (CMV status not recorded). Some clones in this sample may be carry-over from other donors' samples.

The table lists this clonotype with many counts. The chain couples TRBV6-5 to TRBJ2-2; the D gene is possibly TRBD1 (6 bases). The CDR3 contains 14 residues. CDR1 is MNHEY, CDR2 SVGAGI, per germline. V shed 6 bases and J shed 4 bases, with 12 bases lying between them. For the CDR3, the DNA is TGTGCCAGCAGCCTTGGACAGAGCACCGGGGAGCTGTTTTTT. Residues: CASSLGQSTGELFF.

In this sample, this clonotype turned up a few times. V and J are TRBV24-1 and TRBJ2-1, with D unclear. CDR3 length: 17 residues. V was pared by 3 bases and J by 0 bases, with 14 bases between. Germline CDR1 is KGHDR and CDR2 is SFDVKD. CDR3 protein: CATSDDRLESSYNEQFF. As DNA, the CDR3 is TGTGCCACCAGTGATGATCGACTTGAAAGCTCCTACAATGAGCAGTTCTTC.

This clonotype turned up a few times. The V call is TRBV5-5, the J call TRBJ1-4; D unclear. The germline V gene encodes CDR1 SGHKS and CDR2 YYEKEE (reference sequence). CDR3 length equals 14 residues. With 6 bases removed from V and 3 bases from J, the gap between germline ends came to 12 bases. The CDR3 here is CASTVGRPNEKLFF. The CDR3, as DNA: TGTGCCAGCACCGTCGGGAGGCCTAATGAAAAACTGTTTTTT.

This clonotype was seen ten or more times. The chain uses TRBV19 and TRBJ2-7; no clear D gene. The CDR3 has 17 amino acids. Germline lookup yields CDR1 LNHDA and CDR2 SQIVND (reference sequence). Trimming removed 3 bases at V and 0 bases at J, with 18 bases between. CDR3 bases: TGTGCCAGTAGTATTTCGATCGGCGCGCCCTTCTCCTACGAGCAGTACTTC. This codes for CASSISIGAPFSYEQYF.

The chain has TRBV7-9 and TRBJ1-1; D not certain. The CDR3 totals 12 residues. V gave up 3 bases and J gave up 5 bases, with 7 bases separating them. CDR1 and CDR2 from the germline V gene are SEHNR and FQNEAQ (reference sequence). CDR3 region: CASSLYGTEAFF. As DNA, the CDR3 is TGTGCCAGCAGCTTGTACGGGACTGAAGCTTTCTTT.

This clonotype has at least ten counts. The chain is built from TRBV5-1 and TRBJ1-1; tentatively, D is TRBD1 (6 bases). Germline loops: CDR1 SGHRS, CDR2 YFSETQ. This CDR3 has 14 amino acids. The germline V and J ends were trimmed by 3 bases and 4 bases, with 13 bases remaining between them. This CDR3 reads CASSWGGRPTEAFF. CDR3 nucleotides: TGCGCCAGCAGCTGGGGGGGCCGACCCACTGAAGCTTTCTTT.

This clonotype was recorded at least ten times. This chain joins TRBV10-3 and TRBJ2-1; 13 nucleotides agree with TRBD2. CDR1 and CDR2 (germline): ENHRY, SYGVKD. This CDR3 is 16 amino acids long. The ends lost 8 bases at V and 1 base at J; junction bases unmatched: 5. In DNA, the CDR3 is TGTGCCATCGGGGGACTAGCGGGGCTTTCCTACAATGAGCAGTTCTTC. Translated, it gives CAIGGLAGLSYNEQFF.

This clonotype was seen at least ten times. The chain has TRBV3-1 and TRBJ1-2; TRBD1 aligns across 7 bases. The V gene's germline CDR1 is LGHDT and CDR2 YNNKEL (reference sequence). V lost 5 bases and J lost 8; bases outside the gene matches: 8. The CDR3 has 13 residues. The CDR3 nucleotides read TGTGCCAGCAGCTTACAGGGGCAGATCGGCTACACCTTC. Translation: CASSLQGQIGYTF.

This clonotype was recorded many times. The chain recombines TRBV4-3 with TRBJ1-6, with no clear D. CDR1 and CDR2 from the germline V gene are LGHNA and YSLEER. This CDR3 region has 16 residues. V dropped 3 bases and J dropped 9 bases, with 18 bases sitting between them. The CDR3 sequence is CASSQRKDGPPSPLHF. The CDR3 DNA reads TGCGCCAGCAGCCAGAGAAAGGACGGCCCCCCTTCACCCCTCCACTTT.

Many counts were recorded for this clonotype. The chain employs TRBV5-5 and TRBJ1-1, with a tentative D call TRBD1 (5 bases). Trimming pared 7 bases from V and 2 bases from J, leaving 15 bases between. The germline gives CDR1 SGHKS, CDR2 YYEKEE (reference sequence). This CDR3 has 14 residues. The chain's CDR3 is CASGTGTGNTEAFF. Written as DNA, the CDR3 is TGTGCCAGCGGAACCGGGACGGGAAACACTGAAGCTTTCTTT.

The sample holds many counts of this clonotype. This chain joins TRBV28 and TRBJ1-5, with D unresolved. Trimming left V 6 bases short and J 2 bases short, with 14 bases between. Germline V gene lookup returns CDR1 MDHEN and CDR2 SYDVKM. The CDR3 has 15 residues. The CDR3 sequence is CASRNPGVGNQPQHF. CDR3 DNA: TGTGCCAGCAGAAACCCAGGAGTAGGCAATCAGCCCCAGCATTTT.

A few counts support this clonotype. V is TRBV20-1 and J is TRBJ1-1; tentative D call: TRBD1 (5 bases). CDR3 length: 13 amino acids. The V gene's germline CDR1 is DFQATT and CDR2 SNEGSKA (reference sequence). V was shortened by 3 bases and J by 5 bases, with 13 bases between the two germline ends. The CDR3 nucleotides read TGCAGTGCTAGCGTCCCAGGGAGGACTGAAGCTTTCTTT. Translated: CSASVPGRTEAFF.

This clonotype was seen at least ten times. The CDR3 protein is CASSQGTLSNTGELFF. The CDR3 nucleotides read TGTGCCAGCAGCCAGGGGACACTATCGAACACCGGGGAGCTGTTTTTT. The J gene is TRBJ2-2, the V gene TRBV11-2; perhaps TRBD1 as D (6 bases). This CDR3 region has 16 residues. Trimming took 5 bases from V and 0 from J, leaving 13 bases between them. From germline, CDR1 is SGHAT and CDR2 FQNNGV. Together with reference TRBV11-2 and TRBJ2-2, the CDR3 gives the full variable domain: EAGVAQSPRYKIIEKRQSVAFWCNPISGHATLYWYQQILGQGPKLLIQFQNNGVVDDSQLPKDRFSAERLKGVDSTLKIQPAKLEDSAVYLCASSQGTLSNTGELFFGEGSRLTVL.

This chain links TRBV27 with TRBJ2-1; TRBD1 matches 8 bases. This CDR3 spans 16 amino acids. CDR1 MNHEY and CDR2 SMNVEV come from the germline V gene (reference sequence). V shed 5 bases and J 4 bases; nucleotides not matched to a gene: 10. This CDR3 reads CASSPWTGLIYNEQFF. CDR3 in DNA: TGTGCCAGCAGTCCATGGACAGGGTTGATTTACAATGAGCAGTTCTTC.

This clonotype has ten or more counts. This chain joins TRBV7-2 and TRBJ1-2; D is undetermined. The CDR3 spans 12 residues. Between the trimmed V and J ends, which lost 2 bases and 6 bases, there was a span of 7 bases. CDR1 is SGHTA, CDR2 FQGNSA, per germline. The chain's CDR3 is CASSLRRDGYTF. The CDR3 DNA follows: TGTGCCAGCAGCTTAAGGCGGGATGGCTACACCTTC.

On this clonotype itself: At one boundary the junction diverges from the germline segment, which might be a read error. V and J are TRBV2 and TRBJ2-1; tentatively, D is TRBD2 (5 bases). Germline loops: CDR1 SNHLY, CDR2 FYNNEI. The CDR3 is 12 amino acids. CDR3 nucleotides: TGTGCCAGCAGAGAAGAGCGGTCTGAGCAGTTCTTC. Encoded protein: CASREERSEQFF. The variable domain in full, completed from reference TRBV2 and TRBJ2-1, reads EPEVTQTPSHQVTQMGQEVILRCVPISNHLYFYWYRQILGQKVEFLVSFYNNEISEKSEIFDDQFSVERPDGSNFTLKIRSTKLEDSAMYFCASREERSEQFFGPGTRLTVL.

This chain uses TRBV19 with TRBJ2-1; 10 bases fit TRBD2. J was trimmed by 3 bases and V by 5 bases; bases with no gene match: 1. Germline V gives CDR1 LNHDA, CDR2 SQIVND (reference sequence). This CDR3 has 14 residues. The CDR3 sequence: CASSASGGYNEQFF. DNA for the CDR3: TGTGCCAGTAGTGCTAGCGGGGGCTACAATGAGCAGTTCTTC.

There are many counts of this clonotype. V is TRBV11-2 and J is TRBJ2-1; 8 positions agree with TRBD2. This CDR3 has 15 residues. V was clipped by 4 bases and J by 4 bases; unmatched bases: 6. CDR1 and CDR2 (germline): SGHAT, FQNNGV. In DNA form, the CDR3 reads TGTGCCAGCAGCTCCGGGACTAGGGATTACAATGAGCAGTTCTTC. This translates into CASSSGTRDYNEQFF.

This clonotype occurred a few times. The rearrangement links TRBV9 to TRBJ1-2, with 8 bases aligning to TRBD1. The CDR3 extends over 13 amino acids. Germline assignment: CDR1 SGDLS and CDR2 YYNGEE. V shed 2 bases and J 8 bases; nucleotides not matched to a gene: 5. DNA of the CDR3: TGTGCCAGCAGCGTTGGACAGGGCCTCGGCTACACCTTC. It specifies CASSVGQGLGYTF.

The chain has TRBV7-9 and TRBJ2-4, with D uncertain. The CDR3 is made up of 17 amino acids. Germline V gives CDR1 SEHNR, CDR2 FQNEAQ (reference sequence). Trimming took off 3 bases at V and 0 bases at J, with 15 bases between the two ends. In nucleotides, the CDR3 is TGTGCCAGCAGCTTGAGGCTGGGCGAACTAGCCAAAAACATTCAGTACTTC. Amino acids: CASSLRLGELAKNIQYF. Variable domain in full (rest from reference TRBV7-9 and TRBJ2-4): DTGVSQNPRHKITKRGQNVTFRCDPISEHNRLYWYRQTLGQGPEFLTYFQNEAQLEKSRLLSDRFSAERPKGSFSTLEIQRTEQGDSAMYLCASSLRLGELAKNIQYFGAGTRLSVL.

This clonotype was counted many times. The chain combines TRBV20-1 with TRBJ2-1, with 8 bases that match TRBD2. Trimming took 4 bases from V and 7 from J; bases not matched to a gene: 18. The CDR3 spans 17 residues. Germline V CDR1 and CDR2: DFQATT, SNEGSKA (reference sequence). The DNA of the CDR3 is TGCAGTGCTAAAAAGGGGACGGTTGCGGGGGGTAATAATGAGCAGTTCTTC. Protein product: CSAKKGTVAGGNNEQFF.

The rearrangement joins TRBV12-3 or TRBV12-4 to TRBJ2-1, with a weak D call TRBD1 (5 bases). The CDR3 contains 15 residues. Trimming cost V 7 bases and J 3 bases, with 16 bases left between them. CDR3 protein: CASTESRAYYNEQFF. The CDR3 bases are TGTGCCAGCACTGAATCCAGGGCTTACTACAATGAGCAGTTCTTC.

This clonotype was counted ten times or more. This sequence joins TRBV28 and TRBJ2-1, with 13 bases identical to TRBD2. Per the germline V gene, CDR1 is MDHEN and CDR2 is SYDVKM. Germline trimming cut 5 bases from V and 4 bases from J; bases unmatched to any gene: 5. This CDR3 has 16 residues. This chain's CDR3 is CASSPRLAGGYNEQFF. The CDR3 DNA follows: TGTGCCAGCAGTCCCCGACTAGCGGGAGGTTACAATGAGCAGTTCTTC.

This clonotype has a handful of counts. The chain employs TRBV12-3 or TRBV12-4 and TRBJ2-6; D unclear. Trimming left V 0 bases short and J 4 bases short, with 10 bases between. This CDR3 is 16 amino acids long. CDR3 bases: TGTGCCAGCAGTTTAGCGACCGGACGAGGGGCCAACGTCCTGACTTTC. Amino acid sequence: CASSLATGRGANVLTF.

As concerns this clonotype: A much more abundant neighbour one base away suggests this may be a read error. Because it lacks the conserved phenylalanine or tryptophan at the end, this CDR3 is likely a read error. This sequence joins TRBV6-5 and TRBJ2-1, with 13 nucleotides matching TRBD2. The germline V gene encodes CDR1 MNHEY and CDR2 SVGAGI. With 2 bases clipped from V and 6 bases from J, the junction kept 4 bases outside the gene matches. The CDR3 loop spans 16 amino acids. CDR3 residues: CASSYPTSGGPNEQFL. For the CDR3, the DNA is TGTGCCAGCAGTTACCCGACTAGCGGGGGGCCCAATGAGCAGTTCCTC.

The chain recombines TRBV5-4 with TRBJ1-1; 9 positions match TRBD1. Trimming removed 6 bases from V and 0 bases from J; junction bases left unmatched: 6. The CDR3 has 15 residues. Germline assignment: CDR1 SGHNT and CDR2 YYREEE (reference sequence). Here the CDR3 reads CASNTGGLMNTEAFF. CDR3 coding DNA: TGTGCCAGCAACACAGGGGGCCTCATGAACACTGAAGCTTTCTTT.

There are a few counts of this clonotype. The chain is built from TRBV25-1 and TRBJ2-7; 8 bases match TRBD1. V shed 4 bases and J 3 bases; nucleotides not matched to a gene: 5. The germline gives CDR1 MGHDK, CDR2 SYGVNS. The CDR3 length is 14 residues. DNA for the CDR3: TGTGCCAGCAGTGGGACAGGGACCTTCTACGAGCAGTACTTC. It encodes CASSGTGTFYEQYF.

This clonotype was counted a few times. This chain links TRBV29-1 with TRBJ2-1; D possibly corresponds to TRBD2 (5 bases). CDR3 size: 13 residues. Germline assignment: CDR1 SQVTM and CDR2 ANQGSEA. V was pared by 4 bases and J by 7 bases, with 14 bases between. In nucleotides, the CDR3 is TGCAGCGTTGCACGGGAACCCCTAAATGAGCAGTTCTTC. It is translated as CSVAREPLNEQFF.

This clonotype appeared a few times. V gene TRBV18 combines with J gene TRBJ1-5, with TRBD1 matching 8 bases. The V gene end was trimmed by 2 bases and the J gene end by 3 bases; junction bases not matched to a gene: 3. Germline V gene data show CDR1 as KGHSH and CDR2 as LQKENI. This CDR3 comprises 15 residues. CDR3 sequence reads: CASSPRTGFNQPQHF. In nucleotides, the CDR3 is TGTGCCAGCTCACCAAGGACAGGGTTCAATCAGCCCCAGCATTTT.

In its sample, this clonotype was seen many times. The rearrangement joins TRBV28 to TRBJ2-5; 9 nucleotides line up with TRBD2. The germline V gene encodes CDR1 MDHEN and CDR2 SYDVKM. V dropped 8 bases and J dropped 5; count of bases not matched to a gene: 18. The CDR3 runs 17 residues. The chain's CDR3 is CASGTLAGARRRETQYF. CDR3 nucleotide sequence: TGTGCCAGCGGAACTTTAGCGGGAGCCCGTCGGAGGGAGACCCAGTACTTC.

The chain recombines TRBV20-1 with TRBJ1-2; 7 positions agree with TRBD1. Germline trimming cut 0 bases from V and 1 base from J; bases unmatched to any gene: 2. Germline V gene data show CDR1 as DFQATT and CDR2 as SNEGSKA (reference sequence). This CDR3 has 14 amino acids. The CDR3 nucleotides read TGCAGTGCTAGAGATCAGGGGGGTAACTATGGCTACACCTTC. This encodes CSARDQGGNYGYTF.

This clonotype was seen more than once but under ten times. This sequence joins TRBV10-3 and TRBJ2-5, with D hard to call. Germline CDR1 reads ENHRY; CDR2 reads SYGVKD. The CDR3 totals 16 residues. V was trimmed by 0 bases and J by 5 bases, leaving 16 bases between them. DNA of the CDR3: TGTGCCATCAGTGAGTCTCGTGCTACTGGTGGGGAGACCCAGTACTTC. Translating gives CAISESRATGGETQYF.